The next 17 T cell receptor beta chains were all read from a single sample in a study of glioma-infiltrating T cells. TCR alpha and beta CDR3 regions were amplified from RNA using iRepertoire nested multiplex PCR. TCRdb used MiXCR to reprocess the multiplex PCR reads, holding one entry per CDR3 protein. The table includes more than 300,000 distinct CDR3 sequences, 35% to 45% detected once. The specimen was glioma tissue, nonneoplastic brain tissue, or PBMCs (not recorded which). The receptors were sampled from a human donor with low-grade glioma or glioblastoma, undergoing nonglioma brain surgery, or in good health (not recorded which).

This clonotype has only a few counts. CDR3 nucleotides: TGTGCCACCAGCAGAGATAGGCGGTTCTACAATGAGCAGTTCTTC. Encoded protein: CATSRDRRFYNEQFF. This rearrangement joins TRBV15 to TRBJ2-1; D not resolved. The CDR3 consists of 15 residues. Deletions cut 0 bases from V and 3 bases from J, with 9 bases between. Germline V gene data show CDR1 as LNHNV and CDR2 as YYDKDF (reference sequence). The whole variable domain, filled in from reference TRBV15 and TRBJ2-1, reads DAMVIQNPRYQVTQFGKPVTLSCSQTLNHNVMYWYQQKSSQAPKLLFHYYDKDFNNEADTPDNFQSRRPNTSFCFLDIRSPGLGDTAMYLCATSRDRRFYNEQFFGPGTRLTVL.

The CDR3 DNA follows: TGTGCCAGCAGCTTACCCTGGGCGGGCGAGCAGTACTTC. This gives the protein CASSLPWAGEQYF. This rearrangement joins TRBV11-2 to TRBJ2-7; TRBD2 is a possible D gene (5 bases). V was shortened by 2 bases and J by 6 bases, with 11 bases between the two germline ends. The germline V gene encodes CDR1 SGHAT and CDR2 FQNNGV. The CDR3 is 13 amino acids.

The sample holds a few counts of this clonotype. The chain recombines TRBV7-2 with TRBJ2-5; 7 positions agree with TRBD2. The V segment lost 0 bases and the J segment 0 bases; nucleotides outside the gene matches: 13. This CDR3 region has 19 residues. Germline CDR1 and CDR2: SGHTA and FQGNSA. The CDR3 loop reads CASSLAIPARGRDQETQYF. In DNA, the CDR3 is TGTGCCAGCAGCTTAGCGATACCGGCCCGGGGGAGGGACCAAGAGACCCAGTACTTC.

The chain recombines TRBV29-1 with TRBJ2-7; 11 bases agree with TRBD2. Per germline, CDR1 SQVTM and CDR2 ANQGSEA. The CDR3 consists of 13 residues. The V gene end was trimmed by 7 bases and the J gene end by 5 bases; junction bases not matched to a gene: 7. The CDR3 nucleotides read TGCAGCGCGACTAGCGGGACGGTTGACGAGCAGTACTTC. Its protein product is CSATSGTVDEQYF.

This clonotype was picked up a small number of times. The gene calls are TRBV5-4 and TRBJ1-5; D gene ambiguous. This CDR3 comprises 13 residues. The germline V gene encodes CDR1 SGHNT and CDR2 YYREEE (reference sequence). Between the trimmed V and J ends, which lost 0 bases and 5 bases, there was a span of 6 bases. CDR3 residues: CASSLDKYQPQHF. The CDR3 DNA sequence: TGTGCCAGCAGCTTGGACAAATATCAGCCCCAGCATTTT.

This clonotype was found a few times. The CDR3 bases are TGTGCCAGCAGCTTAGTTAGCGGGAGGGCCACGAATACGCAGTATTTT. It encodes CASSLVSGRATNTQYF. The chain joins TRBV11-2 to TRBJ2-3; TRBD2 matches 11 bases. The CDR3 runs 16 residues. CDR1 is SGHAT and CDR2 is FQNNGV in the germline V gene. Trimming cost V 1 base and J 7 bases; bases outside gene matches: 7.

In this sample, this clonotype turned up a few times. The chain combines TRBV7-9 with TRBJ2-1; unclear D gene. V was cut by 1 base and J by 6 bases, with 10 bases left in between. Per the germline V gene, CDR1 is SEHNR and CDR2 is FQNEAQ (reference sequence). The CDR3 covers 14 residues. The CDR3 reads CASSLVVPSNEQFF. DNA of the CDR3: TGTGCCAGCAGCTTAGTGGTCCCGTCCAATGAGCAGTTCTTC.

This clonotype was seen ten or more times. The chain uses TRBV6-2 or TRBV6-3 and TRBJ1-5; D not certain. V was cut by 0 bases and J by 7 bases, with 7 bases left in between. The CDR3 extends over 13 amino acids. CDR1 and CDR2 from the germline V gene are MNHEY and SVGEGT. The DNA for the CDR3 is TGTGCCAGCAGTTACTCGGGGTGGCAGCCCCAGCATTTT. Encoded protein: CASSYSGWQPQHF.

This chain connects TRBV28 to TRBJ2-7; a weak D match, TRBD1 (7 bases). From germline, CDR1 is MDHEN and CDR2 SYDVKM. Trimming took off 4 bases at V and 2 bases at J, with 18 bases between the two ends. CDR3 length: 16 amino acids. DNA of the CDR3: TGTGCCAGCAGTTGGTATACAGGGGAGGCGGCCTACGAGCAGTACTTC. Its protein is CASSWYTGEAAYEQYF.

The chain employs TRBV19 and TRBJ1-5; maybe TRBD1 (6 bases). This CDR3 has 15 amino acids. The V gene's germline CDR1 is LNHDA and CDR2 SQIVND (reference sequence). V shed 7 bases and J shed 7 bases, with 20 bases lying between them. The CDR3 bases are TGTGCCAGTATCAACCGAACAGGGACAAGACAGCCCCAGCATTTT. Translating it yields CASINRTGTRQPQHF.

The chain joins TRBV4-2 to TRBJ1-1, with unresolved D. CDR3 length: 15 amino acids. Per germline, CDR1 LGHNA and CDR2 YNFKEQ. Trimming removed 4 bases at V and 3 bases at J, with 15 bases between. CDR3 nucleotide sequence: TGTGCCAGCAGCCCGACGGATGGGTTCTACACTGAAGCTTTCTTT. Its protein product is CASSPTDGFYTEAFF.

This clonotype was seen more than once but under ten times. CDR3 amino acids: CASSTRTSGSSYEQYF. The CDR3 DNA follows: TGTGCCAGCAGCACCAGGACTAGCGGGAGCTCCTACGAGCAGTACTTC. This chain uses TRBV7-2 with TRBJ2-7; 13 nucleotides agree with TRBD2. The CDR3 sequence is 16 residues long. V shed 5 bases, J shed 0 bases, and the junction held 4 bases outside the gene matches. Germline V lookup: CDR1 SGHTA, CDR2 FQGNSA.

As to this clonotype: The junction does not match germline at one end; this may be a read error. This sequence joins TRBV6-2 or TRBV6-3 and TRBJ2-5; the match to TRBD2 covers 10 bases. The CDR3 loop spans 15 amino acids. Germline values: CDR1 MNHEY, CDR2 SVGEGT. The CDR3, as DNA: TGTGCCAGCAGTCTAGCGGGAGACGAGCAAGGGACCCAGTACTTC. Its protein is CASSLAGDEQGTQYF.

This chain joins TRBV7-2 and TRBJ1-2; D is uncertain. Trimming pared 5 bases from V and 0 bases from J, leaving 7 bases between. This CDR3 is built from 13 residues. Per germline, CDR1 SGHTA and CDR2 FQGNSA. CDR3 region: CASSPSTNYGYTF. In nucleotides, the CDR3 is TGTGCCAGCAGCCCCTCGACTAACTATGGCTACACCTTC.

This chain links TRBV2 with TRBJ1-6; TRBD1 might be the D (6 bases). The CDR3 is 13 amino acids. Per germline, CDR1 SNHLY and CDR2 FYNNEI. Trimming stripped 7 bases from V and 8 bases from J, with 12 bases between. The CDR3, as DNA: TGTGCCAGCATAGGGACAAGATATTCACCCCTCCACTTT. Amino acids: CASIGTRYSPLHF.

J is TRBJ2-7 and V is TRBV20-1, with D perhaps TRBD2 (6 bases). V was cut by 5 bases and J by 2 bases, with 10 bases left in between. The CDR3 length is 12 residues. Germline loops: CDR1 DFQATT, CDR2 SNEGSKA (reference sequence). CDR3 DNA: TGCAGTGCTGGAGGGGACGCCTACGAGCAGTACTTC. This translates into CSAGGDAYEQYF.

Details on this clonotype: A much larger clone differs from this one at a single base, so this may be a read error. J is TRBJ2-1 and V is TRBV27; 9 bases match TRBD1. The CDR3 runs to 14 residues. Germline values: CDR1 MNHEY, CDR2 SMNVEV (reference sequence). DNA of the CDR3: TGTGCCAGCAGTCTCGGGACAGGGCACAATAAGCAGTTCTTC. It codes for CASSLGTGHNKQFF.